A single sample is the source of the 4 T cell receptor beta chains below, sequenced in a study of vaccination effects on CD4 cells after COVID-19 (dated by TCRdb to about 2022). The ViraFEST assay stimulated PBMC with viral peptide pools and then used TCR sequencing to identify antigen-specific CD4+ T cell clonotypes by expansion. After more than 9 days of culture, CD4+ T cells were isolated with the EasySep CD4+ T cell isolation kit. Two doses of either the BNT162b2 or the mRNA-1273 mRNA SARS-CoV-2 vaccine were administered to participants. Libraries came from the immunoSEQ multiplex PCR assay. TCRdb carries this immuneACCESS record with in-frame sequences only. Its versions omit some clonotypes, under half of them owing to an unresolved V gene in the studies checked, with the rest unexplained. The sample table lists approximately 30,000 clones, 80% to 90% of them with a count of one. Together, the top ten hold 1.4% of the sample.

Which antigens these TCRs recognize remains unknown. Sequencing used CD4+ T cells from PBMCs cultured with HCoV-NL63 spike peptides, obtained after COVID-19 vaccination. The sample's cell subset or site label, decoded: HCoV-NL63 spike overlapping peptide pool stimulation. These receptors were obtained from a human donor who received a COVID-19 vaccine. Some clones in this sample may be carry-over from other donors' samples.

The chain combines TRBV18 with TRBJ1-5; 8 bases agree with TRBD1. This CDR3 is 15 amino acids long. Germline loops: CDR1 KGHSH, CDR2 LQKENI. With V trimmed by 3 bases and J by 1 base, 2 bases remained unmatched. Here the CDR3 reads CASSPGQGSNQPQHF. For the CDR3, the DNA is TGTGCCAGCTCACCCGGACAGGGAAGCAATCAGCCCCAGCATTTT.

The genes are TRBV5-5 and TRBJ1-1; D uncertain. V shed 0 bases and J shed 0 bases, with 9 bases lying between them. CDR1 SGHKS and CDR2 YYEKEE come from the germline V gene (reference sequence). The CDR3 is 15 residues long. This CDR3 is CASSLVATVNTEAFF. In nucleotides, the CDR3 is TGTGCCAGCAGCTTGGTGGCGACCGTGAACACTGAAGCTTTCTTT.

The chain joins TRBV19 to TRBJ1-2; possibly TRBD1 for D (6 bases). Trimming removed 6 bases at V and 2 bases at J, with 10 bases between. CDR1 LNHDA and CDR2 SQIVND come from the germline V gene (reference sequence). The CDR3 spans 13 residues. CDR3 bases: TGTGCCAGTAGATCGGACAGCAACTATGGCTACACCTTC. Translating it yields CASRSDSNYGYTF.

The V and J genes are TRBV5-1 and TRBJ1-1, with a tentative D call TRBD1 (5 bases). Between the trimmed V and J ends, which lost 3 bases and 6 bases, there was a span of 15 bases. The CDR3 totals 14 residues. In germline, CDR1 is SGHRS, CDR2 YFSETQ. DNA of the CDR3: TGCGCCAGCAGCTATCTGGGGGGTAACGCTGAAGCTTTCTTT. Protein: CASSYLGGNAEAFF. The full variable domain, with the rest looked up from reference TRBV5-1 and TRBJ1-1, is KAGVTQTPRYLIKTRGQQVTLSCSPISGHRSVSWYQQTPGQGLQFLFEYFSETQRNKGNFPGRFSGRQFSNSRSEMNVSTLELGDSALYLCASSYLGGNAEAFFGQGTRLTVV.